Following are 28 T cell receptor beta chains from one sample sequenced in a study of PD-L1 blockade in urothelial cancer. Documented time point: pretreatment peripheral blood. Assay: immunoSEQ multiplex PCR; the TCRdb copy retains only in-frame clones and omits some. The sample consists of fewer than 100,000 clones, over 80% of them appearing once. Sequencing was performed on PBMCs, taken around atezolizumab (anti-PD-L1) treatment. These TCRs come from a man aged 35-49 years with urothelial cancer.

The chain links TRBV28 to TRBJ2-7; D unclear. Trimming removed 10 bases at V and 6 bases at J, with 13 bases between. The CDR3 length is 11 residues. Germline assignment: CDR1 MDHEN and CDR2 SYDVKM. CDR3 amino acids: CATIIQAEQYF. CDR3 sequence (DNA): TGTGCCACCATAATCCAAGCCGAGCAGTACTTC.

The rearrangement joins TRBV19 to TRBJ2-1; 9 bases are a match to TRBD2. The CDR3 spans 16 residues. The junction had 7 bases not matched to a gene; V was cut back by 1 base and J by 6 bases. Germline V CDR1 and CDR2: LNHDA, SQIVND (reference sequence). The DNA for the CDR3 is TGTGCCAGTAGTATAGCTGCGGGAGGGAGGAGCAATGAGCAGTTCTTC. As protein: CASSIAAGGRSNEQFF. Full variable domain (remainder filled in from reference TRBV19 and TRBJ2-1): DGGITQSPKYLFRKEGQNVTLSCEQNLNHDAMYWYRQDPGQGLRLIYYSQIVNDFQKGDIAEGYSVSREKKESFPLTVTSAQKNPTAFYLCASSIAAGGRSNEQFFGPGTRLTVL.

V usage is TRBV5-1 and J usage is TRBJ2-1, with D perhaps TRBD2 (5 bases). Germline CDR1 reads SGHRS; CDR2 reads YFSETQ. Deletions cut 4 bases from V and 0 bases from J, with 11 bases between. CDR3 length: 15 residues. The CDR3 loop is CASSGTRSSYNEQFF. Written as DNA, the CDR3 is TGCGCCAGCAGCGGAACTAGAAGCTCCTACAATGAGCAGTTCTTC.

The chain recombines TRBV27 with TRBJ2-7; tentatively, D is TRBD1 (6 bases). CDR1 MNHEY and CDR2 SMNVEV come from the germline V gene (reference sequence). Deletions cut 2 bases from V and 2 bases from J, with 16 bases between. The CDR3 loop spans 16 amino acids. The CDR3 here is CASSLGPPGQTYEQYF. The CDR3 region has the DNA TGTGCCAGCAGTTTAGGGCCCCCGGGACAAACCTACGAGCAGTACTTC.

This clone occurred once. V is TRBV29-1 and J is TRBJ1-5, with D tentatively TRBD1 (5 bases). Germline V gene lookup returns CDR1 SQVTM and CDR2 ANQGSEA. CDR3 size: 13 residues. Trimming removed 4 bases from V and 5 bases from J, with 12 bases in between. CDR3 bases: TGCAGCGTTGCATGGGGGGGGGATCAGCCCCAGCATTTT. Translated: CSVAWGGDQPQHF.

This chain joins TRBV27 and TRBJ2-5; a possible D gene is TRBD2 (6 bases). The CDR3 has 15 amino acids. V lost 6 bases to trimming and J lost 5 bases, with 19 bases between them. Germline CDR1 MNHEY, CDR2 SMNVEV (reference sequence). The CDR3 DNA is TGTGCCAGCAGACCCCGGGACTGGGGTGGGGAGACCCAGTACTTC. This gives the protein CASRPRDWGGETQYF.

The chain uses TRBV18 and TRBJ2-1; D unclear. Per germline, CDR1 KGHSH and CDR2 LQKENI. The CDR3 contains 14 residues. Trimming pared 0 bases from V and 5 bases from J, leaving 8 bases between. The CDR3 reads CASSPPPSNNEQFF. The CDR3 bases are TGTGCCAGCTCACCACCTCCCTCTAACAATGAGCAGTTCTTC.

The chain recombines TRBV15 with TRBJ2-7, with 9 positions matching TRBD1. CDR1 LNHNV and CDR2 YYDKDF come from the germline V gene (reference sequence). With 5 bases clipped from V and 4 bases from J, the junction kept 9 bases outside the gene matches. This CDR3 is 15 amino acids long. CDR3 amino acids: CATSGPGQGRYEQYF. CDR3 coding DNA: TGTGCCACCAGCGGTCCGGGACAGGGCCGTTACGAGCAGTACTTC.

This CDR3 is CASKRTGVLETQYF. CDR3 DNA: TGTGCCAGCAAAAGGACAGGGGTGTTAGAGACCCAGTACTTC. This chain links TRBV27 with TRBJ2-5; 9 bases agree with TRBD1. This CDR3 comprises 14 residues. Looked up from germline, CDR1 is MNHEY and CDR2 is SMNVEV (reference sequence). V dropped 7 bases and J dropped 4; count of bases not matched to a gene: 7.

The CDR3: CASSPQGWRQPQHF. The CDR3 coding sequence is TGTGCCAGTAGTCCACAGGGGTGGAGGCAGCCCCAGCATTTT. The rearrangement joins TRBV19 to TRBJ1-5, with 7 nucleotides matching TRBD1. Looked up from germline, CDR1 is LNHDA and CDR2 is SQIVND (reference sequence). V shed 5 bases, J shed 7 bases, and the junction held 8 bases outside the gene matches. This CDR3 is built from 14 residues. Looking up the rest from reference TRBV19 and TRBJ1-5 gives the full variable domain: DGGITQSPKYLFRKEGQNVTLSCEQNLNHDAMYWYRQDPGQGLRLIYYSQIVNDFQKGDIAEGYSVSREKKESFPLTVTSAQKNPTAFYLCASSPQGWRQPQHFGDGTRLSIL.

The chain is built from TRBV5-6 and TRBJ2-7, with 8 bases that match TRBD1. CDR1 is SGHDT, CDR2 YYEEEE, per germline. The trim removed 9 bases at V and 3 bases at J, leaving 5 bases unmatched. CDR3 length: 12 residues. CDR3 in DNA: TGTGCCACCTCCGGACAGGGCTACGAGCAGTACTTC. The encoded protein is CATSGQGYEQYF. Looking up the rest from reference TRBV5-6 and TRBJ2-7 gives the full variable domain: DAGVTQSPTHLIKTRGQQVTLRCSPKSGHDTVSWYQQALGQGPQFIFQYYEEEERQRGNFPDRFSGHQFPNYSSELNVNALLLGDSALYLCATSGQGYEQYFGPGTRLTVT.

The V and J genes are TRBV9 and TRBJ1-2; D is unclear. Trimming shortened V by 3 bases and J by 4 bases, and 7 bases separated the two germline ends. This CDR3 has 12 residues. Germline V CDR1 and CDR2: SGDLS, YYNGEE. The CDR3: CASSAGSYGYTF. The DNA for the CDR3 is TGTGCCAGCAGCGCCGGGAGCTATGGCTACACCTTC. The full variable domain, rest sourced from reference TRBV9 and TRBJ1-2, is DSGVTQTPKHLITATGQRVTLRCSPRSGDLSVYWYQQSLDQGLQFLIQYYNGEERAKGNILERFSAQQFPDLHSELNLSSLELGDSALYFCASSAGSYGYTFGSGTRLTVV.

V usage is TRBV18 and J usage is TRBJ2-5; TRBD2 might be the D (6 bases). CDR1 KGHSH and CDR2 LQKENI come from the germline V gene. V lost 0 bases to trimming and J lost 5 bases, with 22 bases between them. The CDR3 runs to 18 residues. The CDR3 is CASSPPGGVLGPGETQYF. The CDR3 DNA follows: TGTGCCAGCTCACCACCGGGCGGGGTTCTCGGTCCGGGGGAGACCCAGTACTTC.

The chain combines TRBV5-1 with TRBJ2-3, with 10 bases that match TRBD2. The CDR3 totals 14 residues. Germline-derived CDR1 and CDR2 are SGHRS and YFSETQ. The junction had 7 bases not matched to a gene; V was cut back by 4 bases and J by 8 bases. The CDR3 coding sequence is TGCGCCAGCAGCACCCGACTAGCGGGCAGTACGCAGTATTTT. Its translation: CASSTRLAGSTQYF.

The rearrangement links TRBV7-2 to TRBJ1-3; 8 nucleotides match TRBD1. Trimming took 5 bases from V and 0 from J; bases not matched to a gene: 6. The CDR3 runs 16 residues. In germline, CDR1 is SGHTA, CDR2 FQGNSA. This CDR3 is CASSSLGQASGNTIYF. The CDR3 region has the DNA TGTGCCAGCAGCAGCTTGGGACAGGCCTCTGGAAACACCATATATTTT.

This clone was counted between two and nine times. V gene TRBV11-2 combines with J gene TRBJ2-7, with TRBD1 matching over 9 bases. This CDR3 is 19 amino acids long. J gave up 0 bases and V 4 bases, and 16 bases lay outside the gene matches. Germline CDR1 and CDR2: SGHAT and FQNNGV. The DNA of the CDR3 is TGTGCCAGCAGCTCCGACTGGGACAGGGACTGGGGGGGCTCCTACGAGCAGTACTTC. This sequence encodes CASSSDWDRDWGGSYEQYF.

The rearrangement uses TRBV5-4 and TRBJ2-7; possible D gene TRBD2, 6 bases. There are 15 residues in the CDR3. Per germline, CDR1 SGHNT and CDR2 YYREEE (reference sequence). Trimming shortened V by 5 bases and J by 3 bases, and 18 bases separated the two germline ends. CDR3 in DNA: TGTGCCAGCAGTGGCCCCCCGGGAGAGGGCTACGAGCAGTACTTC. It specifies CASSGPPGEGYEQYF.

This chain joins TRBV10-2 and TRBJ1-1; D is perhaps TRBD1 (5 bases). Germline loops: CDR1 WSHSY, CDR2 SAAADI. V lost 6 bases and J 8 bases, leaving 10 bases between the germline ends. The CDR3 totals 11 residues. The CDR3 reads CASRQGGEAFF. CDR3 DNA sequence: TGCGCCAGCAGGCAGGGAGGGGAAGCTTTCTTT.

In its sample, this clone was seen a few times. The chain links TRBV19 to TRBJ2-3; TRBD1 is a possible D gene (6 bases). The V gene lost 8 bases and the J gene lost 5 bases, with 14 bases spanning the gap. CDR3 size: 13 residues. Germline V gene data show CDR1 as LNHDA and CDR2 as SQIVND (reference sequence). Written as DNA, the CDR3 is TGTGCCAGTCGTAGGACAGAACAAGATACGCAGTATTTT. Translated, it gives CASRRTEQDTQYF.

The rearrangement joins TRBV28 to TRBJ2-3, with D uncertain. V gave up 5 bases and J gave up 2 bases, with 11 bases separating them. Germline lookup yields CDR1 MDHEN and CDR2 SYDVKM. The CDR3 covers 14 residues. The CDR3 nucleotides are TGTGCCAGCAGTGTGATGAGGCCCACAGATACGCAGTATTTT. This codes for CASSVMRPTDTQYF.

The chain is built from TRBV28 and TRBJ1-4, with TRBD1 matching 7 bases. V lost 7 bases, J lost 9 bases, and 5 bases stayed unmatched. The germline V gene encodes CDR1 MDHEN and CDR2 SYDVKM. The CDR3 contains 12 residues. For the CDR3, the DNA is TGTGCCAGCATTGACAGGGTCAAAAAACTGTTTTTT. It codes for CASIDRVKKLFF. Full variable domain (remainder filled in from reference TRBV28 and TRBJ1-4): DVKVTQSSRYLVKRTGEKVFLECVQDMDHENMFWYRQDPGLGLRLIYFSYDVKMKEKGDIPEGYSVSREKKERFSLILESASTNQTSMYLCASIDRVKKLFFGSGTQLSVL.

The rearrangement links TRBV28 to TRBJ2-2; the match to TRBD2 covers 12 bases. The CDR3 extends over 17 amino acids. Per germline, CDR1 MDHEN and CDR2 SYDVKM. V was pared by 3 bases and J by 5 bases, with 7 bases of the junction left unmatched. DNA for the CDR3: TGTGCCAGCAGTTTCCCGGGACTAGCGGGCGCTACCGGGGAGCTGTTTTTT. Amino acids: CASSFPGLAGATGELFF.

This clone was seen a few times. The V gene is TRBV28, the J gene TRBJ1-1; no clear D gene. This CDR3 has 14 residues. V gave up 5 bases and J gave up 4 bases, with 14 bases separating them. Germline assignment: CDR1 MDHEN and CDR2 SYDVKM. For the CDR3, the DNA is TGTGCCAGCAGTACACCGGGGAGGGCCACTGAAGCTTTCTTT. Encoded protein: CASSTPGRATEAFF. Filled out from reference TRBV28 and TRBJ1-1, the complete variable domain reads DVKVTQSSRYLVKRTGEKVFLECVQDMDHENMFWYRQDPGLGLRLIYFSYDVKMKEKGDIPEGYSVSREKKERFSLILESASTNQTSMYLCASSTPGRATEAFFGQGTRLTVV.

V is TRBV18 and J is TRBJ1-4; D is uncertain. Trimming shortened V by 3 bases and J by 5 bases, and 7 bases separated the two germline ends. Germline V CDR1 and CDR2: KGHSH, LQKENI. This CDR3 has 13 amino acids. The CDR3 sequence is CASSPEENEKLFF. In DNA, the CDR3 is TGTGCCAGCTCACCTGAAGAGAATGAAAAACTGTTTTTT.

The rearrangement joins TRBV19 to TRBJ2-6, with a possible D match to TRBD1 (5 bases). There are 16 residues in the CDR3. V gave up 3 bases and J gave up 1 base, with 10 bases separating them. Germline assignment: CDR1 LNHDA and CDR2 SQIVND (reference sequence). The CDR3 coding sequence is TGTGCCAGTAGTATTATCCAGGGTTCTGGGGCCAACGTCCTGACTTTC. It codes for CASSIIQGSGANVLTF.

The chain links TRBV5-1 to TRBJ2-6, with D unresolved. The CDR3 consists of 15 residues. Per germline, CDR1 SGHRS and CDR2 YFSETQ. The germline V and J ends were trimmed by 2 bases and 4 bases, with 10 bases remaining between them. CDR3 bases: TGCGCCAGCAGCTTAACGGTAGCCGGGGCCAACGTCCTGACTTTC. Translating it yields CASSLTVAGANVLTF.

The chain uses TRBV2 and TRBJ1-5, with D possibly TRBD1 on 6 matching bases. Germline V CDR1 and CDR2: SNHLY, FYNNEI. The CDR3 has 14 residues. With 7 bases removed from V and 6 bases from J, the gap between germline ends came to 16 bases. The CDR3 DNA reads as TGTGCCAGCACCGAGAGGCCAGGGGTTCAGCCCCAGCATTTT. This encodes CASTERPGVQPQHF.

The chain recombines TRBV6-5 with TRBJ2-7, with 8 bases matching TRBD1. V trimming: 4 bases; J trimming: 4 bases; junction bases outside the gene matches: 9. This CDR3 comprises 15 residues. CDR1 is MNHEY and CDR2 is SVGAGI in the germline V gene. CDR3 amino acids: CASSSTSTGVYEQYF. As DNA, the CDR3 is TGTGCCAGCAGTTCCACATCGACAGGGGTTTACGAGCAGTACTTC.